The clone carrying this TCR beta chain was picked up many times. This CDR3 region has 15 residues. Germline-derived CDR1 and CDR2 are MNHEY and SMNVEV (reference sequence). V dropped 0 bases and J dropped 2; count of bases not matched to a gene: 3. The investigators amplified TCR beta CDR3 regions from RNA transcripts. First-round RT-PCR targeting the TCR CDR3 was performed with the HTBI primer set. TCRdb independently ran MiXCR on the multiplex PCR reads; one entry per CDR3 protein. The sample gives around 300,000 distinct CDR3 sequences, roughly 22% of which show up once; 64% is in the top ten. The data are from a study of T cells in Graves' hyperthyroidism and ophthalmopathy. In the ophthalmopathy cohort, Clinical Activity Score was at least 3, NOSPECS grade at least 4, and duration under 3 months. Source material for PBMCs was less than 12 ml fresh peripheral blood.

The sequenced sample consisted of blood. This clonotype was sampled from a man in his thirties or forties with Graves' ophthalmopathy. The rearrangement uses TRBV27 and TRBJ1-2; TRBD1 matches at 7 bases. The CDR3 here is CASSLSGQRNYGYTF. The DNA for the CDR3 is TGTGCCAGCAGTTTATCGGGACAGAGAAACTATGGCTACACCTTC.